This TCR beta chain is drawn from a study of cytomegalovirus exposure and HLA in healthy donors. Study-wide context: In an earlier analysis, 95 million to 140 million unique TCR beta sequences were found from approximately 170 million T cells. Whole-study results and caveats: A reported reduction in N-insertions relative to the roughly 700-donor mean was seen in an Asian-associated ancestry cluster in a later analysis.

For this clone: The antigen is unknown.

PCR employed 60 Vbeta and 13 Jbeta primers. This table comes from immunoSEQ multiplex PCR, and its TCRdb copy is limited to in-frame clones, with some not included. The sample has some 200,000 clones; around 80% are singletons. Germline V gene data show CDR1 as LNHNV and CDR2 as YYDKDF (reference sequence). This CDR3 comprises 18 residues. V lost 3 bases and J lost 7, with 22 bases in between. The source of this sequence is a boy between 2 and 10 years old in good health and CMV-seronegative. The sample was PBMCs. The J gene is TRBJ1-6, the V gene TRBV15; D is undetermined. The CDR3 spells CATSRASIAPSGNSPLHF. The DNA for the CDR3 is TGTGCCACCAGCAGGGCCTCAATCGCTCCCTCGGGGAATTCACCCCTCCACTTT.